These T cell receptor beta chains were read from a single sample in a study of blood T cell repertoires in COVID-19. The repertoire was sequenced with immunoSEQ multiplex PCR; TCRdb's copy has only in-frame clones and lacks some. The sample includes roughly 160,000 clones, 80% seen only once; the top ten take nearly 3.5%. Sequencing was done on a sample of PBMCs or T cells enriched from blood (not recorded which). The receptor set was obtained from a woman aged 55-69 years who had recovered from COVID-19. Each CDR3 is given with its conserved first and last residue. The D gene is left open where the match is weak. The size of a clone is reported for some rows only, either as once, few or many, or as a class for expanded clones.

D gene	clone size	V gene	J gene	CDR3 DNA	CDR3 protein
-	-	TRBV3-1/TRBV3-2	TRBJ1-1	TGTGCCAGCAGCCCGCAGGTTTGGAACACTGAAGCTTTCTTT	CASSPQVWNTEAFF
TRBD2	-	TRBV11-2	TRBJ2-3	TGTGCCAGCAGCCGAAGGGGACTACTCACAGATACGCAGTATTTT	CASSRRGLLTDTQYF
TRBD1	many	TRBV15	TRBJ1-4	TGTGCCACCAGCGTCTCCGGGACAGGGAGTGAAAAACTGTTTTTT	CATSVSGTGSEKLFF
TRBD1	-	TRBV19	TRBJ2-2	TGTGCCAGTAGTATAGTAGGGACAGGGGGCCGGGAGCTGTTTTTT	CASSIVGTGGRELFF
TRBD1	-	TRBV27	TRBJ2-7	TGTGCCAGCAGTTTAACAGGGGCCTACGAGCAGTACTTC	CASSLTGAYEQYF
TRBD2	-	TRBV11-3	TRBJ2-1	TGTGCCAGCAGCGACGGGAGGGGAGGGTACAATGAGCAGTTCTTC	CASSDGRGGYNEQFF
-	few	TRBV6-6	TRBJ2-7	TGTGCCAGCAGTTACAAGTCGGGGTCCTACGAGCAGTACTTC	CASSYKSGSYEQYF
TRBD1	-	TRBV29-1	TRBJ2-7	TGCAGCGTTGTCGGCCAGGGACAGTCTTACGAGCAGTACTTC	CSVVGQGQSYEQYF
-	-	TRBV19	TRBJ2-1	TGTGCCAGTAGTATATCCACCGGGGGGCCCCGCAATGAGCAGTTCTTC	CASSISTGGPRNEQFF
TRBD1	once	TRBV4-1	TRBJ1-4	TGCGCCAGCAGGTTACGTGTGACAGGGGGGATTGATAATGAAAAACTGTTTTTT	CASRLRVTGGIDNEKLFF
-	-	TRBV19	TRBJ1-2	TGTGCCAGTAGTCCCAGTCGACAGAGCATAAACTATGGCTACACCTTC	CASSPSRQSINYGYTF
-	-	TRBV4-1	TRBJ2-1	TGCGCCAGCAGCCGGGACTCCTCCTACAATGAGCAGTTCTTC	CASSRDSSYNEQFF
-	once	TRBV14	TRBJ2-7	TGTGCCAGCAGCTCACCCTCCGGGATCTACGAGCAGTACTTC	CASSSPSGIYEQYF
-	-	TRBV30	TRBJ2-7	TGTGCCTGGAACTCCGGACATTTGGATAGGTTTCAGTACTTC	CAWNSGHLDRFQYF
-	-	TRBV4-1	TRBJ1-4	TGCGCCAGCAGCCACCCCAGGGGCGAGGTTGAAAAACTGTTTTTT	CASSHPRGEVEKLFF
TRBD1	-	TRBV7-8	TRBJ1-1	TGTGCCAGCAGCAGAACAACAGGGGGGACTGAAGCTTTCTTT	CASSRTTGGTEAFF
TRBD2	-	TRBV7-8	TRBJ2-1	TGTGCCAGCAGCTTAGCCTATAGCGGGGGGCCGAGGGAGCAGTTCTTC	CASSLAYSGGPREQFF
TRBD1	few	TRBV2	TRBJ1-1	TGTGCCAGCCCGACAGGGAGGAACACTGAAGCTTTCTTT	CASPTGRNTEAFF
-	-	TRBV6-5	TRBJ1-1	TGTGCCATTACCCCCAGGGGTACTGAAGCTTTCTTT	CAITPRGTEAFF
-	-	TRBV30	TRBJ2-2	TGTGCCTGGAGCCCACGGCGAAGGGGCAACACCGGGGAGCTGTTTTTT	CAWSPRRRGNTGELFF
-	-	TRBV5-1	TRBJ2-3	TGCGCCAGCAGCGCGACTACCCAGGCAGATACGCAGTATTTT	CASSATTQADTQYF
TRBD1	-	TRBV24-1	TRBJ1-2	TGTGCCACCACCCCGGGACAGAAATATGGCTACACCTTC	CATTPGQKYGYTF
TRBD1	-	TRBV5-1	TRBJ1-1	TGCGCCAGCAGCTCATGGACAGGGATGACTGTGAACACTGAAGCTTTCTTT	CASSSWTGMTVNTEAFF
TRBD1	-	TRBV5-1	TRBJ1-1	TGCGCCAGCAGCCCGGAGGGGACAGGGTACACTGAAGCTTTCTTT	CASSPEGTGYTEAFF
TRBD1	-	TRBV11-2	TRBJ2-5	TGTGCCAGCAGCGGGACAGGGGGTCTTGAGACCCAGTACTTC	CASSGTGGLETQYF
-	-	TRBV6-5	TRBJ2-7	TGTGCCAGCAGTTACTCGCTAGCTTCCCAGCAGTACTTC	CASSYSLASQQYF
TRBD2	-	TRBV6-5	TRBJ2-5	TGTGCCAGCAGTTTCCTTAGCGGGGGTAAAGAGACCCAGTACTTC	CASSFLSGGKETQYF
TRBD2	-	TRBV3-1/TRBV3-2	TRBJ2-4	TGTGCCAGCAGTCGGGGACTAGCGGGGGGGCCGGCCAAAAACATTCAGTACTTC	CASSRGLAGGPAKNIQYF
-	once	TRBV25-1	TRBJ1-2	TGTGCCAGCAGTGACGTGGGGCAGGGGTCCTATGGCTACACCTTC	CASSDVGQGSYGYTF
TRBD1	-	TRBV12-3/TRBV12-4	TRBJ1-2	TGTGCCAGCAGTCGAGACAGGGACTATGGCTACACCTTC	CASSRDRDYGYTF
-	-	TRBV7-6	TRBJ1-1	TGTGCCAGCAGCTTAACAGCGGTGCCCGAAGCTTTCTTT	CASSLTAVPEAFF
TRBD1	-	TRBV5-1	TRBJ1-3	TGCGCCAGCAGCTTGGAAACCCAGGGGGCTGGAAACACCATATATTTT	CASSLETQGAGNTIYF
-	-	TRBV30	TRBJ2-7	TGTGCCTGGACACAGGGCCTACCTTACGAGCAGTACTTC	CAWTQGLPYEQYF
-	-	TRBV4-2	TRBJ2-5	TGTGCCAGCAGCCAAGACGTTAACAGGAACCAAGAGACCCAGTACTTC	CASSQDVNRNQETQYF
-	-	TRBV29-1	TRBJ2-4	TGCAGCGTCCTTATAAACATTCAGTACTTC	CSVLINIQYF
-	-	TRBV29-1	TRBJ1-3	TGCAGCGTTGAAGCGGGGGTCAACACCATATATTTT	CSVEAGVNTIYF
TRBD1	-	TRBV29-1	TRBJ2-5	TGCAGCGTTGAACTTGGGACAGGGGATATGTTGGAGACCCAGTACTTC	CSVELGTGDMLETQYF
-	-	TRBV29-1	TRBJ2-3	TGCAGCGTCCGGCGGGCAGATACGCAGTATTTT	CSVRRADTQYF
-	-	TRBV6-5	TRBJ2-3	TGTGCCAGCAGTCTTGGGGGCCCATCAGATACGCAGTATTTT	CASSLGGPSDTQYF
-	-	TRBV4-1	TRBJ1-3	TGCGCCAGCAGCCAAGATTCGGGGACTTTTAGCTCTGGAAACACCATATATTTT	CASSQDSGTFSSGNTIYF
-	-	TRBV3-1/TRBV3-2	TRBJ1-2	TGTGCCAGCAGCCAAGAGGGCTCCTATAACTATGGCTACACCTTC	CASSQEGSYNYGYTF
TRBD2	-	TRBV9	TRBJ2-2	TGTGCCAGCAGCGTCCTCGGGGGGGCGGAACTTAACGGGGAGCTGTTTTTT	CASSVLGGAELNGELFF
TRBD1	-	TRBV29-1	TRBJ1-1	TGCAGCGATGCCGGGACAGGGGTCGCCGCTGAAGCTTTCTTT	CSDAGTGVAAEAFF
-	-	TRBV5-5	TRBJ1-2	TGTGCCAGCAGCTTGAGTCTAGCTTTCCAGAACTATGGCTACACCTTC	CASSLSLAFQNYGYTF
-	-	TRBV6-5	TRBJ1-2	TGTGCCAGCAGCCCCCTCCAGGCAGGCTATGGCTACACCTTC	CASSPLQAGYGYTF
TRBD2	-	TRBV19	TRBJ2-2	TGTGCCAGTAGTATAAGGGGACTAGGGGTACGGACCGGGGAGCTGTTTTTT	CASSIRGLGVRTGELFF
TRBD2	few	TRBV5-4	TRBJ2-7	TGTGCCAGCAGTTTAGCGGGGCCCTACGAGCAGTACTTC	CASSLAGPYEQYF
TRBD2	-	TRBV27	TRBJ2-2	TGTGCCAGCAGTTTATCACGGGGGGACACCGGGGAGCTGTTTTTT	CASSLSRGDTGELFF
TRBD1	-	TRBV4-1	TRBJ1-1	TGCGCCAGCAGCCATAGAGGTTCGACAGGGTCAACTGAAGCTTTCTTT	CASSHRGSTGSTEAFF
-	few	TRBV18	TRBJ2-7	TGTGCCAGCTCACCCATATCCCGGCAGGGCTCCTACGAGCAGTACTTC	CASSPISRQGSYEQYF
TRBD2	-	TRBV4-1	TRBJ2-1	TGCGCCAGCAGCCACCCGGGGGGGGGAGGTAATGAGCAGTTCTTC	CASSHPGGGGNEQFF
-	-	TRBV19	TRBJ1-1	TGTGCCAGTAGTATAGAACGGGTAGGGGATGAAGCTTTCTTT	CASSIERVGDEAFF
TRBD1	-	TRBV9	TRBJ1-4	TGTGCCAGCAGCGTAGGGACAGGGGCTACTAATGAAAAACTGTTTTTT	CASSVGTGATNEKLFF
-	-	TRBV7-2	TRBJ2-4	TGTGCCAGCAGCAGCAGGGAATCCAAGGGCAAAAACATTCAGTACTTC	CASSSRESKGKNIQYF
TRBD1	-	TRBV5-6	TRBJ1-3	TGTGCCAGCAGCTTGGGGCAGGGGGTCTCTGGAAACACCATATATTTT	CASSLGQGVSGNTIYF
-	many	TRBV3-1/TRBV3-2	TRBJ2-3	TGTGCCAGCAGCCAAGACGTGGGGCAGGCAGATACGCAGTATTTT	CASSQDVGQADTQYF
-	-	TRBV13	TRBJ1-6	TGTGCCAGCAGCTTAGCCCCTACAGGGAATAATTCACCCCTCCACTTT	CASSLAPTGNNSPLHF
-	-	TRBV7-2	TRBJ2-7	TGTGCCAGCAGCTTACGACGGGCCGGAGCAGGGTACGAGCAGTACTTC	CASSLRRAGAGYEQYF
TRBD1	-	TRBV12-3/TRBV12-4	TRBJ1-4	TGTGCAGACAGGGGGCCAGGTGAAAAACTGTTTTTT	CADRGPGEKLFF
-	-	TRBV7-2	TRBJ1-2	TGTGCCAGCAGCTTATTCGGGAATAGGTATGGCTACACCTTC	CASSLFGNRYGYTF